The rows below give T cell receptor beta chains drawn from one sample of a study of T-cell reconstitution after alpha-beta-depleted transplantation in children. TCRdb re-derived calls from the PCR reads in MiXCR, one entry per CDR3 protein. The sample contains some 390,000 distinct CDR3 sequences, around 21% of which appear only once. The sample was PBMCs from the stem cell graft donor, taken from the stem cell graft. All receptors come from a human donor who donated a stem cell graft to a child with acute myeloid leukemia. Each CDR3 is given without its conserved first and last residue.

v_gene: TRBV5-1
j_gene: TRBJ2-3
CDR3aa: ASSLRSGRGTDTQY

v_gene: TRBV9
j_gene: TRBJ2-1
CDR3aa: ASSVEGGVYNEQF

v_gene: TRBV14
j_gene: TRBJ2-3
CDR3aa: ASSQVDRAGTDTQY

v_gene: TRBV29-1
j_gene: TRBJ1-2
CDR3aa: ITLGGESYT

v_gene: TRBV29-1
j_gene: TRBJ2-1
CDR3aa: SVLPGASSYNEQF

v_gene: TRBV7-2
j_gene: TRBJ2-2
CDR3aa: ASSFPSLGRSTGELF

v_gene: TRBV4-1
j_gene: TRBJ2-1
CDR3aa: ASSQGTADYNEQF

v_gene: TRBV20-1
j_gene: TRBJ2-5
CDR3aa: SASPLAGVETQY

v_gene: TRBV25-1
j_gene: TRBJ2-7
CDR3aa: ASSDSEQVSYEQY

v_gene: TRBV9
j_gene: TRBJ2-6
CDR3aa: AGPSSSGANVLT

v_gene: TRBV7-2
j_gene: TRBJ2-1
CDR3aa: ASSVASQSSYNEQF

v_gene: TRBV20-1
j_gene: TRBJ2-7
CDR3aa: SARDRRSYEQY

v_gene: TRBV7-2
j_gene: TRBJ2-1
CDR3aa: ASSLGSRNEQF

v_gene: TRBV12-5
j_gene: TRBJ1-2
CDR3aa: ASGTFKGQGLYGYT

v_gene: TRBV27
j_gene: TRBJ2-3
CDR3aa: ASSSPSSGLAGRSTDTQY

v_gene: TRBV12-3/TRBV12-4
j_gene: TRBJ2-4
CDR3aa: ASNQGSSKNIQY

v_gene: TRBV20-1
j_gene: TRBJ2-1
CDR3aa: SATLAGASRQF

v_gene: TRBV9
j_gene: TRBJ2-5
CDR3aa: ASSVGTSGSSETQY

v_gene: TRBV20-1
j_gene: TRBJ2-7
CDR3aa: SATIFSYEQY

v_gene: TRBV6-2/TRBV6-3
j_gene: TRBJ1-5
CDR3aa: ASSSDKGNQPQH

v_gene: TRBV29-1
j_gene: TRBJ1-2
CDR3aa: SVEGGEVLGYT

v_gene: TRBV11-2
j_gene: TRBJ1-1
CDR3aa: ASSLAVAGSTEAF

v_gene: TRBV6-5
j_gene: TRBJ2-1
CDR3aa: ASSFTPGLAGINEQF